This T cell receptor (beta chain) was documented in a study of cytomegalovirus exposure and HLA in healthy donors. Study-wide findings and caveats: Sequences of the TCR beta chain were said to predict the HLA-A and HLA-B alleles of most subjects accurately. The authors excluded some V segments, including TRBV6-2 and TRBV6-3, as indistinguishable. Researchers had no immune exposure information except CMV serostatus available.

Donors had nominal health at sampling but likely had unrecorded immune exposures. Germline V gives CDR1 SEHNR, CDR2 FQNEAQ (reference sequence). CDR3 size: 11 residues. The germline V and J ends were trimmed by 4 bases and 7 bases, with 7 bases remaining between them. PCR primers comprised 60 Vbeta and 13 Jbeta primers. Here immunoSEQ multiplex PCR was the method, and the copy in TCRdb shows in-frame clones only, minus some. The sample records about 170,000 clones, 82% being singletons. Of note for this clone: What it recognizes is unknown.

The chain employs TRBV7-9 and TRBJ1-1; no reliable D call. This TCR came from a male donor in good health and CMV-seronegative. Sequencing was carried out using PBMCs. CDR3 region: CASSYPLEAFF. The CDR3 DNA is TGTGCCAGCAGCTATCCCCTTGAAGCTTTCTTT. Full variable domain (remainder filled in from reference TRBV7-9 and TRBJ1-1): DTGVSQNPRHKITKRGQNVTFRCDPISEHNRLYWYRQTLGQGPEFLTYFQNEAQLEKSRLLSDRFSAERPKGSFSTLEIQRTEQGDSAMYLCASSYPLEAFFGQGTRLTVV.